The next 17 T cell receptor beta chains were all read from a single sample in a study of T cell clusters in autoimmune cytopenias. Some 39,000 genome equivalents of blood DNA were amplified for TRB. TRB was amplified by touch-down multiplex PCR, primer pools A and B combined. From the multiplex PCR reads, TCRdb lists one entry per CDR3 protein and no DNA. The repertoire shows more than 13,000 distinct CDR3 sequences; the top ten hold roughly 2.2%. The specimen was peripheral blood. These TCRs come from a human donor with an autoimmune cytopenia or autoimmune hepatitis (not recorded which).

CDR3: CAISGDRVATDTQYF. The chain couples TRBV10-3 to TRBJ2-3; TCRdb's D call of TRBD1 is untestable without DNA. Germline V gene data show CDR1 as ENHRY and CDR2 as SYGVKD. CDR3 length: 15 amino acids.

The chain has TRBV12-3 or TRBV12-4 and TRBJ2-5. CDR3 length: 15 amino acids. The CDR3 protein is CASSAFYGSKETQYF.

This CDR3 is CASVSISSGNTIYF. The chain links TRBV19 to TRBJ1-3. CDR1 and CDR2 from the germline V gene are LNHDA and SQIVND (reference sequence). The CDR3 runs to 14 residues.

Considering frequency, this clonotype is medium-sized. The rearrangement uses TRBV29-1 and TRBJ1-4; the TRBD1 assignment by TCRdb is unverifiable without DNA. This CDR3 region has 13 residues. Looked up from germline, CDR1 is SQVTM and CDR2 is ANQGSEA. The CDR3 reads CSVRQGGGEKLFF.

This chain joins TRBV18 and TRBJ2-7. Germline assignment: CDR1 KGHSH and CDR2 LQKENI. The CDR3 runs 14 residues. This CDR3 is CASSPTVGTGEQYF.

The rearrangement links TRBV5-1 to TRBJ1-4; the D gene TCRdb calls, TRBD1, cannot be checked with no DNA. The V gene's germline CDR1 is SGHRS and CDR2 YFSETQ. The CDR3 runs 17 residues. This CDR3 is CASSLAAGGETNEKLFF.

The chain is built from TRBV4-2 and TRBJ2-3; TCRdb names TRBD2, which stays unverified in the absence of DNA. Germline CDR1 is LGHNA and CDR2 is YNFKEQ. The CDR3 runs 17 residues. The CDR3 loop reads CASSQVSPGGGTDTQYF.

The chain couples TRBV11-2 to TRBJ2-2; the D call from TCRdb, TRBD1, cannot be confirmed without DNA. The CDR3 is 15 amino acids. Germline V gene lookup returns CDR1 SGHAT and CDR2 FQNNGV. The CDR3: CASSLATGVPGELFF. The variable domain in full, with the rest retrieved from reference TRBV11-2 and TRBJ2-2, is EAGVAQSPRYKIIEKRQSVAFWCNPISGHATLYWYQQILGQGPKLLIQFQNNGVVDDSQLPKDRFSAERLKGVDSTLKIQPAKLEDSAVYLCASSLATGVPGELFFGEGSRLTVL.

This clonotype is labeled medium-sized based on frequency. The chain is built from TRBV19 and TRBJ1-2; absent DNA, TCRdb's TRBD1 call cannot be checked. This CDR3 is built from 15 residues. Germline assignment: CDR1 LNHDA and CDR2 SQIVND (reference sequence). The CDR3 region is CASTLATGVDYGYTF. Full variable domain (missing parts from reference TRBV19 and TRBJ1-2): DGGITQSPKYLFRKEGQNVTLSCEQNLNHDAMYWYRQDPGQGLRLIYYSQIVNDFQKGDIAEGYSVSREKKESFPLTVTSAQKNPTAFYLCASTLATGVDYGYTFGSGTRLTVV.

The chain recombines TRBV18 with TRBJ2-5; as DNA is missing, the TRBD1 call by TCRdb cannot be tested. CDR1 and CDR2 from the germline V gene are KGHSH and LQKENI. The CDR3 sequence is 13 residues long. CDR3 region: CASSRAGVETQYF.

The V call is TRBV5-4, the J call TRBJ1-2; checking the TCRdb D call of TRBD1 is not possible without DNA. The CDR3 extends over 16 amino acids. Germline lookup yields CDR1 SGHNT and CDR2 YYREEE (reference sequence). CDR3 residues: CASRTWRTGTNYGYTF.

Frequency places this clonotype as medium-sized (0.01 to 0.1%). The chain has TRBV19 and TRBJ2-6. CDR1 is LNHDA, CDR2 SQIVND, per germline (reference sequence). The CDR3 loop spans 16 amino acids. Here the CDR3 reads CASSMFSYSGANVLTF. Full variable domain (missing parts from reference TRBV19 and TRBJ2-6): DGGITQSPKYLFRKEGQNVTLSCEQNLNHDAMYWYRQDPGQGLRLIYYSQIVNDFQKGDIAEGYSVSREKKESFPLTVTSAQKNPTAFYLCASSMFSYSGANVLTFGAGSRLTVL.

The V and J genes are TRBV10-3 and TRBJ2-1; no DNA is available, so the TRBD1 call from TCRdb remains unchecked. This CDR3 has 14 amino acids. Germline V gene lookup returns CDR1 ENHRY and CDR2 SYGVKD. CDR3 sequence reads: CAISSVSVGGEQFF.

V is TRBV6-5 and J is TRBJ2-7; checking the TCRdb D call of TRBD1 is not possible without DNA. The CDR3 has 14 amino acids. The germline V gene encodes CDR1 MNHEY and CDR2 SVGAGI. The CDR3 region is CASRMGPVSYEQYF.

The CDR3 loop is CASTWTGNTEAFF. The V call is TRBV6-5, the J call TRBJ1-1; the D gene TCRdb calls, TRBD1, cannot be checked with no DNA. This CDR3 is built from 13 residues. The V gene's germline CDR1 is MNHEY and CDR2 SVGAGI.

This chain uses TRBV29-1 with TRBJ2-1; TCRdb's D call of TRBD2 is untestable without DNA. The CDR3 runs 15 residues. Germline-derived CDR1 and CDR2 are SQVTM and ANQGSEA. The CDR3 here is CSVGLADLNYNEQFF.

The J gene is TRBJ2-5, the V gene TRBV6-5. Germline-derived CDR1 and CDR2 are MNHEY and SVGAGI. This CDR3 spans 12 amino acids. CDR3: CAIDWDQETQYF.